Listed here are 9 T cell receptor beta chains from one sample, sequenced in a study of cytomegalovirus exposure and HLA in healthy donors. Some clones are missing from TCRdb's copy, which holds only in-frame ones; the method was immunoSEQ multiplex PCR. The sample records 100,000 to 150,000 clones, 70% to 90% being singletons. Sequencing was done on a sample of PBMCs. The receptors here all came from a man younger than 35 in good health and CMV-seronegative.

This clone was seen a handful of times. This chain links TRBV12-5 with TRBJ2-7; 7 nucleotides agree with TRBD2. Germline loops: CDR1 LGHNT, CDR2 FRNRAP. This CDR3 comprises 13 residues. V shed 3 bases and J 3 bases; nucleotides not matched to a gene: 2. CDR3 in amino acids: CASGFASGYEQYF. The CDR3 DNA reads TGTGCTAGTGGTTTCGCTAGCGGCTACGAGCAGTACTTC.

This sequence joins TRBV4-3 and TRBJ2-3, with 8 bases that match TRBD2. With V trimmed by 1 base and J by 5 bases, 11 bases remained unmatched. This CDR3 has 17 residues. Looked up from germline, CDR1 is LGHNA and CDR2 is YSLEER. Written as DNA, the CDR3 is TGCGCCAGCAGCCAAGGGTCGGCGGGGGGTTTTGGAGATACGCAGTATTTT. Protein: CASSQGSAGGFGDTQYF.

This rearrangement joins TRBV25-1 to TRBJ1-4; 7 bases line up with TRBD1. Germline values: CDR1 MGHDK, CDR2 SYGVNS. The V gene end was trimmed by 4 bases and the J gene end by 6 bases; junction bases not matched to a gene: 8. The length of the CDR3 is 15 residues. The CDR3 DNA sequence: TGTGCCAGCAGTGGGGGACAGCTGATGGATGAAAAACTGTTTTTT. Encoded protein: CASSGGQLMDEKLFF.

The rearrangement joins TRBV4-1 to TRBJ1-4, with D tentatively TRBD1 (6 bases). This CDR3 region has 15 residues. The ends were cut back, 3 bases at V and 4 bases at J, with 12 bases in the middle. CDR1 MGHRA and CDR2 YSYEKL come from the germline V gene. In DNA, the CDR3 is TGCGCCAGCAGCCACCGGACAGAACTTAATGAAAAACTGTTTTTT. Protein: CASSHRTELNEKLFF.

The V gene is TRBV7-8, the J gene TRBJ2-7; no clear D gene. The V end lost 2 bases, the J end lost 3 bases, and 11 bases lay between the germline ends. The germline gives CDR1 SGHVS, CDR2 FQNEAQ. The CDR3 is 14 amino acids. CDR3 nucleotides: TGTGCCAGCAGCTTACAAGAGTCCTACTACGAGCAGTACTTC. Translation gives CASSLQESYYEQYF.

This chain links TRBV10-1 with TRBJ1-4; 8 positions agree with TRBD1. V lost 4 bases and J lost 7; bases outside the gene matches: 8. Per the germline V gene, CDR1 is WNHNN and CDR2 is SYGVQD (reference sequence). The CDR3 consists of 15 residues. The CDR3 sequence is CASSAYRGRGEKLFF. The CDR3 nucleotides read TGCGCCAGCAGTGCATACAGGGGGAGAGGTGAAAAACTGTTTTTT.

The chain links TRBV6-6 to TRBJ1-6; D not certain. Germline assignment: CDR1 MNHNY and CDR2 SVGAGI (reference sequence). V dropped 4 bases and J dropped 0 bases, with 10 bases sitting between them. The CDR3 is 16 amino acids. CDR3: CASSSFGSSYNSPLHF. The CDR3 DNA is TGTGCCAGCAGTTCTTTTGGGAGCTCCTATAATTCACCCCTCCACTTT.

V and J are TRBV11-2 and TRBJ2-5; no definite D call. Germline V CDR1 and CDR2: SGHAT, FQNNGV. Trimming pared 0 bases from V and 4 bases from J, leaving 9 bases between. The CDR3 runs to 14 residues. The CDR3 DNA reads as TGTGCCAGCAGCTTAGAGTCCAGATTAGAGACCCAGTACTTC. Protein sequence: CASSLESRLETQYF.

V is TRBV28 and J is TRBJ2-1; the match to TRBD2 covers 9 bases. The CDR3 is made up of 14 amino acids. Germline V lookup: CDR1 MDHEN, CDR2 SYDVKM. Trimming took 7 bases from V and 5 from J; bases not matched to a gene: 6. CDR3 amino acids: CASNRPSGNNEQFF. DNA for the CDR3: TGTGCCAGCAATAGGCCTAGCGGGAACAATGAGCAGTTCTTC.